This T cell receptor beta chain was sequenced during a study of T cells in localized non-small cell lung cancer. Profiled with immunoSEQ multiplex PCR; TCRdb holds only in-frame clones, not every one. The table records 5,000 to 6,500 clones, roughly 30% of them present only once. Broader study findings: The study detected a median roughly 50 of the top 100 tumor clones in adjacent lung. Because only a single region of the tumor was sequenced, heterogeneity remains possible. Adjacent uninvolved lung tissue had the highest T cell clonality, exceeding tumor.

The CDR3 covers 16 residues. V trimming: 2 bases; J trimming: 1 base; junction bases outside the gene matches: 4. Germline V gives CDR1 SGHNT, CDR2 YENEEA. As concerns this clone: Its specificity is unknown.

The sequencing used lung tumor tissue, collected before any cancer treatment. The TCR comes from a female donor older than 55 with stage I lung adenocarcinoma. The rearrangement links TRBV11-3 to TRBJ2-2; TRBD2 aligns across 7 bases. The CDR3 spells CASSLSGGRNTGELFF. In DNA, the CDR3 is TGTGCCAGCAGCTTATCAGGCGGGAGGAACACCGGGGAGCTGTTTTTT.